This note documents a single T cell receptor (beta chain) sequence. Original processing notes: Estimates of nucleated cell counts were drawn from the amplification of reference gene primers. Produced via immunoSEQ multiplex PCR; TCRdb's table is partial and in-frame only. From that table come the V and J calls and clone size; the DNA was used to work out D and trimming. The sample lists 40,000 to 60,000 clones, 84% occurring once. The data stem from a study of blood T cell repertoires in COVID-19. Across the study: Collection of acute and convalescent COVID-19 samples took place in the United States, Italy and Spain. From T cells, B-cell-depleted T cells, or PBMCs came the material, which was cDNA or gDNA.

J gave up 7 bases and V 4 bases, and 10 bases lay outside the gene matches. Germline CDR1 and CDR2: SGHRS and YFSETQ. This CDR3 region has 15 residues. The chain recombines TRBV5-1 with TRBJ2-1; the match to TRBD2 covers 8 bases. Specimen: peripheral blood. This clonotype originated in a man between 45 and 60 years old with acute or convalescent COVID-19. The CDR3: CASSPGLGEGNEQFF. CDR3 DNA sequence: TGCGCCAGCAGCCCGGGACTAGGAGAAGGGAATGAGCAGTTCTTC.